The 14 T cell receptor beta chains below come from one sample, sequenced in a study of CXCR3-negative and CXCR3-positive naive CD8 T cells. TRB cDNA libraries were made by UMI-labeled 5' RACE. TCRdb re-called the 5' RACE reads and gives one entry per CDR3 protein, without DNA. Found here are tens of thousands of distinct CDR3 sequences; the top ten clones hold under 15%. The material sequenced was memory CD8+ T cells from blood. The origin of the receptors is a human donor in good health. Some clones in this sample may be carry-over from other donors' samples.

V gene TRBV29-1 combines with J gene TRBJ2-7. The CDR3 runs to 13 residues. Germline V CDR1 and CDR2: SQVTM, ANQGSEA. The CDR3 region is CSVETSESYEQYF.

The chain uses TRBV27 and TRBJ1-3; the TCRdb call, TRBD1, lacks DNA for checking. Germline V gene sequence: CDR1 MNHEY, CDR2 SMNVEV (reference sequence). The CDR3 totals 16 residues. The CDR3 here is CASSLGGPGLGNTIYF.

The CDR3 reads CASSYAWSGNTGELFF. V and J are TRBV6-6 and TRBJ2-2. CDR1 and CDR2 from the germline V gene are MNHNY and SVGAGI (reference sequence). The CDR3 is made up of 16 amino acids.

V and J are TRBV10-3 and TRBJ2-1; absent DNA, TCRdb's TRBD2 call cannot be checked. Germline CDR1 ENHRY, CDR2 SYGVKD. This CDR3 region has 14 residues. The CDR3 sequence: CATISGGLGNEQFF.

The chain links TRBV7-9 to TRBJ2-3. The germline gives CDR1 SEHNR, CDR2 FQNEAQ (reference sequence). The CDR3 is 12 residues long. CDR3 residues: CASSPILDTQYF. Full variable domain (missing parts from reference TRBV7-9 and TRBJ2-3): DTGVSQNPRHKITKRGQNVTFRCDPISEHNRLYWYRQTLGQGPEFLTYFQNEAQLEKSRLLSDRFSAERPKGSFSTLEIQRTEQGDSAMYLCASSPILDTQYFGPGTRLTVL.

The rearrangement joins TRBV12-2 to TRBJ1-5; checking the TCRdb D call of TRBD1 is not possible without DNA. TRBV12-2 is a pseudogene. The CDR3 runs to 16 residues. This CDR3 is CASRVPDRVHNQPQHF.

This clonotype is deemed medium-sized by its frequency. Here the CDR3 reads CASSLPGQFFEQYF. The rearrangement links TRBV7-9 to TRBJ2-7; the TCRdb D gene call, TRBD1, has no DNA to confirm it. Looked up from germline, CDR1 is SEHNR and CDR2 is FQNEAQ (reference sequence). CDR3 size: 14 residues.

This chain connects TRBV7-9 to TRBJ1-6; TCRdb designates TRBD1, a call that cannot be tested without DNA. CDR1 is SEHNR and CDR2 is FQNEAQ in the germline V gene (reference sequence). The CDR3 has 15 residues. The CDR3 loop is CASSPGVSQESPLHF.

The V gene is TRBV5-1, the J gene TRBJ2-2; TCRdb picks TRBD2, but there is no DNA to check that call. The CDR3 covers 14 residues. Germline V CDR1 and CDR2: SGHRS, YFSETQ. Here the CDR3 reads CASSYLPNTGELFF.

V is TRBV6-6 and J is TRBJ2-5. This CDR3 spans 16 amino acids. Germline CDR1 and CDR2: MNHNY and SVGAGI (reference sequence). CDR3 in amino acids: CASSYHGHETQETQYF.

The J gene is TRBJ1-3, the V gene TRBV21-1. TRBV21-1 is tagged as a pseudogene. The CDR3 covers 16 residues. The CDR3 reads CASSKDNRRFGNTIYF.

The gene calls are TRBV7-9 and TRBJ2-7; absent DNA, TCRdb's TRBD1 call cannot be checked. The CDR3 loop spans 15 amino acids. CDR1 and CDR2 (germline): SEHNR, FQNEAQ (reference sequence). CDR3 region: CASSTGMGASYEQYF.

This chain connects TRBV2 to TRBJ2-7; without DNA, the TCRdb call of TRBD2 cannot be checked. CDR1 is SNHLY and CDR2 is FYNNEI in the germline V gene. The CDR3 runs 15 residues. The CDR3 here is CASSAASGTSYEQYF.

The CDR3 reads CATSSPSTASPYEQYF. This chain uses TRBV15 with TRBJ2-7; checking the TCRdb D call of TRBD1 is not possible without DNA. The germline gives CDR1 LNHNV, CDR2 YYDKDF (reference sequence). The CDR3 spans 16 residues.